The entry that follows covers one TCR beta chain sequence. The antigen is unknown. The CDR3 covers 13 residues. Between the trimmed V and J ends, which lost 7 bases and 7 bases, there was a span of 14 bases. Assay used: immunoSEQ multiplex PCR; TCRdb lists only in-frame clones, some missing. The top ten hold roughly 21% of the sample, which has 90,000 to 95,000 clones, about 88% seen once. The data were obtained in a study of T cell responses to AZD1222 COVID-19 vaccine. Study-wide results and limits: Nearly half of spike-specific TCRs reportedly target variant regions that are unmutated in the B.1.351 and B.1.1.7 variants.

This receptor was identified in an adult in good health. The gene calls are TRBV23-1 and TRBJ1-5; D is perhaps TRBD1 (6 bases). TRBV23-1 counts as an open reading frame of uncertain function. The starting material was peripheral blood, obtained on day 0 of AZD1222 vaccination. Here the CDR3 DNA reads TGCGCCAGCACCCCCCAGGGGAACCAGCCCCAGCATTTT. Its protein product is CASTPQGNQPQHF.